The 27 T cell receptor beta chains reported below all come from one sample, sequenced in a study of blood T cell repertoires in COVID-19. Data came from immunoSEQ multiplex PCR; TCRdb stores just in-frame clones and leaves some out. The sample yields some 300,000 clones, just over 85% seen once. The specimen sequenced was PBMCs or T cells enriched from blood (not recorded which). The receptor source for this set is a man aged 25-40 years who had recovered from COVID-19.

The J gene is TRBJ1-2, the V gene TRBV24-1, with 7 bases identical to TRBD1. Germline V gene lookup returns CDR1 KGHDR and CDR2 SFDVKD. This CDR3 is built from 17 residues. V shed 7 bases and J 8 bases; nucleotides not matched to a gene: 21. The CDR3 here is CATSPAPRTGSSGGYTF. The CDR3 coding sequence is TGTGCCACCAGCCCCGCCCCGCGGACAGGCTCTTCGGGCGGCTACACCTTC.

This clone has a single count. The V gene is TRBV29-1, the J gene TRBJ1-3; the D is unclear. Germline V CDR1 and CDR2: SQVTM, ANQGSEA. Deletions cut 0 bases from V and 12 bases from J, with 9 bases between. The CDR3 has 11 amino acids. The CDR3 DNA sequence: TGCAGCGTTGAAGACAGAGGTGGCATATATTTT. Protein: CSVEDRGGIYF.

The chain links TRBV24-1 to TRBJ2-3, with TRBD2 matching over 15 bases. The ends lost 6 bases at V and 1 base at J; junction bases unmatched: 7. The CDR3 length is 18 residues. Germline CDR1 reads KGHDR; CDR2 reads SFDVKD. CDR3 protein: CATSKTGLAGGGTDTQYF. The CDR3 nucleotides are TGTGCCACCAGTAAAACCGGACTAGCGGGAGGGGGCACAGATACGCAGTATTTT.

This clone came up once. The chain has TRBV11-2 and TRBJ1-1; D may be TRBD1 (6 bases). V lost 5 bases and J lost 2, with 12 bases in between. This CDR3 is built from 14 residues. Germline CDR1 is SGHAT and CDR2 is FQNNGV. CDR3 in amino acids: CASSPQGLNTEAFF. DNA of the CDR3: TGTGCCAGCAGCCCTCAGGGGCTCAACACTGAAGCTTTCTTT.

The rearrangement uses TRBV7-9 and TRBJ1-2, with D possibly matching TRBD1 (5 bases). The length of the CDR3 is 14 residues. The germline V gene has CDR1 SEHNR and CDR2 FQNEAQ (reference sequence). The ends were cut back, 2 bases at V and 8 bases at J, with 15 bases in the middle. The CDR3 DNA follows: TGTGCCAGCAGCTTAATGGGGCTAAGGTCGGGCTACACCTTC. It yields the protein CASSLMGLRSGYTF.

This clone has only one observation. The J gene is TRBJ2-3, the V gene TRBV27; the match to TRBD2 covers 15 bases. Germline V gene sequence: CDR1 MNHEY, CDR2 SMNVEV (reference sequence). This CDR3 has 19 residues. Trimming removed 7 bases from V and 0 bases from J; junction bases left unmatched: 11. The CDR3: CASTIYGLAGGRSTDTQYF. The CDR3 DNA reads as TGTGCCAGCACCATATACGGACTAGCGGGAGGGCGGAGCACAGATACGCAGTATTTT.

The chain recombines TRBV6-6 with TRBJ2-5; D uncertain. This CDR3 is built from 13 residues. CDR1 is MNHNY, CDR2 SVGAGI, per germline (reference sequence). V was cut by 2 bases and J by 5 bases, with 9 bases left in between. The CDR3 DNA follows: TGTGCCAGCAGTTACCCACCGGAGGAGACCCAGTACTTC. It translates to CASSYPPEETQYF.

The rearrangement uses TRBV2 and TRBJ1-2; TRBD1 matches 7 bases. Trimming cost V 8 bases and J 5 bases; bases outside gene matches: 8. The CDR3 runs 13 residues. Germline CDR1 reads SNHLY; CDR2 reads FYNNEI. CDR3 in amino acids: CASEEGASYGYTF. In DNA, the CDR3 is TGTGCCAGCGAAGAGGGGGCATCATATGGCTACACCTTC.

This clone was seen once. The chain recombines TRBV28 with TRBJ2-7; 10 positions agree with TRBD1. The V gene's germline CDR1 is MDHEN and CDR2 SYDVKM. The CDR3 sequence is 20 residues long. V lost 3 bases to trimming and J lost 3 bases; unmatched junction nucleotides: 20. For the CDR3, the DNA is TGTGCCAGCAGTTTTCCATCCCCGACAGGGGGCTCGGCCGATTTCTACGAGCAGTACTTC. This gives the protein CASSFPSPTGGSADFYEQYF.

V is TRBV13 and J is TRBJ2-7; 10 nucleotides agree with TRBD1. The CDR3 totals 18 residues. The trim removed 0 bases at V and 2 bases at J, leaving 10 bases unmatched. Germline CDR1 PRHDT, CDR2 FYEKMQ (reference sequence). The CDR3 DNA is TGTGCCAGCAGCTTAGGCCTACGGACAGGGGGAATTCCCTACGAGCAGTACTTC. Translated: CASSLGLRTGGIPYEQYF.

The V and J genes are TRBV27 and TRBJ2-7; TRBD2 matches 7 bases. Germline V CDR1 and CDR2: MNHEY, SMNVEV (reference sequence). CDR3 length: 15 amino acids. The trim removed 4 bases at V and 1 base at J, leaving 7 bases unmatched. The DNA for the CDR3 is TGTGCCAGCAGTTACACCCCGGGACTATCCTACGAGCAGTACTTC. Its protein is CASSYTPGLSYEQYF.

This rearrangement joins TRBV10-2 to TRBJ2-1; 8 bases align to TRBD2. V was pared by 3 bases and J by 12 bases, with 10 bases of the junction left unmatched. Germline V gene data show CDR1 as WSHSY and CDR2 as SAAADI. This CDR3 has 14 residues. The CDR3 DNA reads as TGCGCCAGCAGTGAAGGACTAGCTACCCCCTGGCAGTTCTTC. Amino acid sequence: CASSEGLATPWQFF.

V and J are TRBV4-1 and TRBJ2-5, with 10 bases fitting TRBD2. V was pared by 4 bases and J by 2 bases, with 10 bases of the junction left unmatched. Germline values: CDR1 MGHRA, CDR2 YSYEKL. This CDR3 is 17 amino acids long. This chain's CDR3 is CASSREPGLALQETQYF. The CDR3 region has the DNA TGCGCCAGCAGCCGGGAACCGGGACTAGCGCTTCAAGAGACCCAGTACTTC.

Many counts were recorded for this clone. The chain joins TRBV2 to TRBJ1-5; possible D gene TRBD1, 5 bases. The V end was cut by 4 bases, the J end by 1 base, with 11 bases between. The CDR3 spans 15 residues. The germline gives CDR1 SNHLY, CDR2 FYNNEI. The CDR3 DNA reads TGTGCCAGCAGTGCCGACAGAGCCAGCAATCAGCCCCAGCATTTT. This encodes CASSADRASNQPQHF.

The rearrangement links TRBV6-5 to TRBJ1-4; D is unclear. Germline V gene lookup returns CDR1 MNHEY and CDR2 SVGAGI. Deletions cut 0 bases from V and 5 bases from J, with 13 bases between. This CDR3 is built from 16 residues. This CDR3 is CASSYSAGTGNEKLFF. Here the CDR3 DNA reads TGTGCCAGCAGTTACTCAGCAGGCACGGGGAATGAAAAACTGTTTTTT.

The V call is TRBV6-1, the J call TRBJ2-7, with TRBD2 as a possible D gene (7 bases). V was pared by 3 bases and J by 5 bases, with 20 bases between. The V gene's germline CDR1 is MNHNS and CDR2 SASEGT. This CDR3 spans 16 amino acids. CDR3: CASSDPGAASGNEQYF. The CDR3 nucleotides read TGTGCCAGCAGTGACCCGGGGGCCGCAAGCGGGAACGAGCAGTACTTC.

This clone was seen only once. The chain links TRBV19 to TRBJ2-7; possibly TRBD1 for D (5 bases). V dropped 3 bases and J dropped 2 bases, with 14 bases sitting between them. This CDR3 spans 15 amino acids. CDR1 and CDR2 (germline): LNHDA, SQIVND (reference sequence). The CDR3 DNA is TGTGCCAGTAGTATGAGGCAGGGTCCAACCTACGAGCAGTACTTC. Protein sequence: CASSMRQGPTYEQYF.

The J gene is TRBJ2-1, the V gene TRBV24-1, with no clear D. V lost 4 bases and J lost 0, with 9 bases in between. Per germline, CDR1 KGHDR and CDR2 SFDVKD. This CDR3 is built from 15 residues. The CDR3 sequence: CATSDPDSSYNEQFF. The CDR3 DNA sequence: TGTGCCACCAGTGACCCCGATAGCTCCTACAATGAGCAGTTCTTC.

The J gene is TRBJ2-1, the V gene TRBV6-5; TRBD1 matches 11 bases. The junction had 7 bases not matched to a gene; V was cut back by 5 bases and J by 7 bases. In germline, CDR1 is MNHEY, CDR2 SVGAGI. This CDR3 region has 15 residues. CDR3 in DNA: TGTGCCAGCAGTACCCGGGACAGGGGGTTGAATGAGCAGTTCTTC. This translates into CASSTRDRGLNEQFF.

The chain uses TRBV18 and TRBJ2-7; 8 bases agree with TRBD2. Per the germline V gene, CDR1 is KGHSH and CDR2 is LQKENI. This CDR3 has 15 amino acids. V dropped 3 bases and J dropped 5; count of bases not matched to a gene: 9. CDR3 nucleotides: TGTGCCAGCTCACCGACCGGGGGGGATCCCCACGAGCAGTACTTC. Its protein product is CASSPTGGDPHEQYF.

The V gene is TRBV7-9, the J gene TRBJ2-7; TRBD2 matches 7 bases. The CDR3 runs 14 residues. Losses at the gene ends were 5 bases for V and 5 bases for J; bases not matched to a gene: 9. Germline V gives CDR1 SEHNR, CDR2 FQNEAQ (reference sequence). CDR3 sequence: CASSGLGGGNEQYF. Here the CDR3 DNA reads TGTGCCAGCAGCGGGCTGGGGGGGGGAAACGAGCAGTACTTC.

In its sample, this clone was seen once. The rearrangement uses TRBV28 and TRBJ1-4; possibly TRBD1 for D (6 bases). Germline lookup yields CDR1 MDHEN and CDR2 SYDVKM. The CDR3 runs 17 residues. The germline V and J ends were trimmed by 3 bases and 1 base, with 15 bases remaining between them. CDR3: CASSLLAGERTNEKLFF. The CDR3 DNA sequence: TGTGCCAGCAGTTTGCTCGCAGGGGAGCGAACTAATGAAAAACTGTTTTTT.

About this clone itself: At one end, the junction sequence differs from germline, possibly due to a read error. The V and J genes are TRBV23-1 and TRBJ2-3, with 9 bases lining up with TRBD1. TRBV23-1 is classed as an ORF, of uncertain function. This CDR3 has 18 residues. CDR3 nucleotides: TGCCCCAGCAGTCAACAGGGGGCCCGGGACGGGGGGACAGATACGCAGTATTTT. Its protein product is CPSSQQGARDGGTDTQYF.

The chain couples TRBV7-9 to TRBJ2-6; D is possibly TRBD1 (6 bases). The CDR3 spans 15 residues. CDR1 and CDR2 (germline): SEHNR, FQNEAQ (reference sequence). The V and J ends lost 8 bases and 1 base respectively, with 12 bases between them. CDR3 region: CASPQGRSGANVLTF. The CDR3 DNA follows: TGTGCCAGCCCCCAGGGGCGGTCTGGGGCCAACGTCCTGACTTTC.

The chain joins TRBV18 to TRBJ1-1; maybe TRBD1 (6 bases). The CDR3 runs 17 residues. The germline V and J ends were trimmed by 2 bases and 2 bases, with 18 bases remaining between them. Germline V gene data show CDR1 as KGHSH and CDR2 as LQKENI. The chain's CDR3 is CASSPIFQGQINTEAFF. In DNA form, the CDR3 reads TGTGCCAGCTCACCAATTTTTCAAGGACAGATTAACACTGAAGCTTTCTTT.

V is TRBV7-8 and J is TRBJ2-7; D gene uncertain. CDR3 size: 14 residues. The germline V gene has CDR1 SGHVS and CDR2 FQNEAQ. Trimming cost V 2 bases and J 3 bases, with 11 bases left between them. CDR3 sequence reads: CASSLHPRGYEQYF. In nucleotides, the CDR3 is TGTGCCAGCAGCTTACATCCAAGAGGCTACGAGCAGTACTTC.

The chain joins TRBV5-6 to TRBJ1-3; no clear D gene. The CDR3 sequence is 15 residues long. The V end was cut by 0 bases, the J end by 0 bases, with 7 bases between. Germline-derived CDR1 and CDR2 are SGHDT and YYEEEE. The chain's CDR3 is CASSLVPSSGNTIYF. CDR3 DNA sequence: TGTGCCAGCAGCTTGGTCCCCTCCTCTGGAAACACCATATATTTT.